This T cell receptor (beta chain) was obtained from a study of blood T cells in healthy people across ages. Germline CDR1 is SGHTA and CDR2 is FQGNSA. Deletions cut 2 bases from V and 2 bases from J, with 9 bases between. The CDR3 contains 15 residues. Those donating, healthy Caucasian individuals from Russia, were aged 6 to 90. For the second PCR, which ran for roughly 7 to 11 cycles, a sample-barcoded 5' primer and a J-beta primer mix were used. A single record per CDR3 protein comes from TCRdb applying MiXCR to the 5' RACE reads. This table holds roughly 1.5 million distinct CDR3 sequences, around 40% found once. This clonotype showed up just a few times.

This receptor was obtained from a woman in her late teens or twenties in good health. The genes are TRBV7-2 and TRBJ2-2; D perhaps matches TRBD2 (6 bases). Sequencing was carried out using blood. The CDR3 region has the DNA TGTGCCAGCAGCTTACCTAGCGTAAACACCGGGGAGCTGTTTTTT. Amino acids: CASSLPSVNTGELFF.